These 32 T cell receptor beta chains were all obtained from the same sample, sequenced in a study of OX40 agonist ivuxolimab in advanced cancers. Sequenced by immunoSEQ multiplex PCR; TCRdb stores in-frame clones only, minus some. Of about 70,000 clones in the sample, about 89% are singletons; the top ten hold around 2.1%. The material sequenced was CD4+ or CD8+ T cells sorted from blood, taken in a trial of the OX40 agonist ivuxolimab. The receptors derive from an adult with an advanced solid tumor such as melanoma, head and neck, liver or kidney cancer.

V gene TRBV6-5 combines with J gene TRBJ2-7, with 9 bases fitting TRBD2. CDR3 length: 13 amino acids. The ends lost 4 bases at V and 6 bases at J; junction bases unmatched: 4. CDR1 is MNHEY and CDR2 is SVGAGI in the germline V gene. For the CDR3, the DNA is TGTGCCAGCAGTTTTAGCGGGAGTGGCGAGCAGTACTTC. It translates to CASSFSGSGEQYF.

J is TRBJ1-3 and V is TRBV6-1, with 7 positions matching TRBD1. Germline V lookup: CDR1 MNHNS, CDR2 SASEGT. CDR3 length equals 12 residues. CDR3 residues: CCTGTEGNTIYF. As DNA, the CDR3 is TGTTGTACAGGGACAGAAGGAAACACCATATATTTT.

DNA for the CDR3: TGCGCCAGCAGCCCTTTACGACTAGCGGGGGCCCGCGGGTACGAGCAGTACTTC. Amino acids: CASSPLRLAGARGYEQYF. This chain links TRBV4-1 with TRBJ2-7; TRBD2 matches at 12 bases. The V gene end was trimmed by 4 bases and the J gene end by 4 bases; junction bases not matched to a gene: 14. Per the germline V gene, CDR1 is MGHRA and CDR2 is YSYEKL. The CDR3 extends over 18 amino acids.

The rearrangement links TRBV19 to TRBJ2-4; TRBD1 aligns across 9 bases. There are 20 residues in the CDR3. Germline V gene data show CDR1 as LNHDA and CDR2 as SQIVND (reference sequence). V lost 6 bases, J lost 0 bases, and 18 bases stayed unmatched. The CDR3 loop reads CASSGNRGRSTKLAKNIQYF. CDR3 DNA: TGTGCCAGTAGCGGGAACAGGGGGCGATCCACGAAACTAGCCAAAAACATTCAGTACTTC.

The chain has TRBV4-1 and TRBJ2-1; 13 nucleotides align to TRBD2. Trimming at V came to 4 bases and at J to 13 bases, leaving 16 bases not matched to a gene. The length of the CDR3 is 17 residues. Germline V gene data show CDR1 as MGHRA and CDR2 as YSYEKL. The CDR3 here is CASSPTIRTSGSGRQFF. The CDR3 bases are TGCGCCAGCAGCCCTACAATTAGGACTAGCGGGAGCGGGAGACAGTTCTTC.

CDR3 residues: CASNPRGSYYNEQFF. DNA for the CDR3: TGTGCCAGCAACCCACGCGGGTCGTACTACAATGAGCAGTTCTTC. V is TRBV9 and J is TRBJ2-1, with D possibly being TRBD2 (5 bases). This CDR3 is built from 15 residues. Germline V gene sequence: CDR1 SGDLS, CDR2 YYNGEE. Trimming cost V 6 bases and J 3 bases, with 16 bases left between them.

This chain connects TRBV18 to TRBJ2-1; a possible D gene is TRBD2 (6 bases). Trimming stripped 0 bases from V and 0 bases from J, with 9 bases between. This CDR3 region has 16 residues. Germline lookup yields CDR1 KGHSH and CDR2 LQKENI. The CDR3 nucleotides read TGTGCCAGCTCACCACCGGGGGGTAGCTCCTACAATGAGCAGTTCTTC. Its translation: CASSPPGGSSYNEQFF.

The V gene is TRBV5-6, the J gene TRBJ2-1; TRBD1 matches at 9 bases. Trimming took 3 bases from V and 6 from J; bases not matched to a gene: 16. CDR1 is SGHDT, CDR2 YYEEEE, per germline. The length of the CDR3 is 18 residues. The CDR3 sequence: CASSSLGTGQSLSNEQFF. CDR3 coding DNA: TGTGCCAGCAGCTCCCTCGGGACAGGGCAATCTCTCAGCAATGAGCAGTTCTTC.

The rearrangement uses TRBV5-1 and TRBJ2-7; 11 positions agree with TRBD1. Germline V CDR1 and CDR2: SGHRS, YFSETQ. V lost 1 base, J lost 3 bases, and 9 bases stayed unmatched. CDR3 length: 17 residues. Written as DNA, the CDR3 is TGCGCCAGCAGCTTGTGGGGCCGGGACAGGGGGGACTACGAGCAGTACTTC. Amino acids: CASSLWGRDRGDYEQYF.

The chain recombines TRBV2 with TRBJ1-1, with D maybe TRBD1 (6 bases). V shed 7 bases and J shed 4 bases, with 16 bases lying between them. Germline V lookup: CDR1 SNHLY, CDR2 FYNNEI. The CDR3 contains 14 residues. CDR3 sequence (DNA): TGTGCCAGCAACCTACAGGGTGGGGCCACTGAAGCTTTCTTT. This sequence encodes CASNLQGGATEAFF.

V usage is TRBV5-6 and J usage is TRBJ2-4; D could derive from TRBD1 or TRBD2 (5 bases each). The length of the CDR3 is 17 residues. V was trimmed by 3 bases and J by 11 bases, leaving 27 bases between them. In germline, CDR1 is SGHDT, CDR2 YYEEEE. The CDR3 DNA reads as TGTGCCAGCAGCTCATCCGGGACCGGGTCCTACTGGGGCGTTCAGTACTTC. It specifies CASSSSGTGSYWGVQYF.

The chain is built from TRBV9 and TRBJ2-3, with D possibly being TRBD1 or TRBD2 (5 bases each). The CDR3 spans 15 residues. CDR1 and CDR2 from the germline V gene are SGDLS and YYNGEE. Trimming pared 0 bases from V and 3 bases from J, leaving 11 bases between. The CDR3 DNA sequence: TGTGCCAGCAGCGTAGTGGGGGTCAAGACAGATACGCAGTATTTT. Translation gives CASSVVGVKTDTQYF.

V and J are TRBV4-3 and TRBJ1-5; TRBD1 matches 10 bases. The CDR3 has 15 residues. After removal of 4 bases from V and 4 bases from J, the junction contained 4 bases not matched to a gene. Looked up from germline, CDR1 is LGHNA and CDR2 is YSLEER. The CDR3 reads CASSPGTGENQPQHF. The DNA of the CDR3 is TGCGCCAGCAGCCCCGGGACAGGGGAAAATCAGCCCCAGCATTTT.

This clone was detected only once. V gene TRBV7-2 combines with J gene TRBJ2-7; D gene uncertain. This CDR3 spans 15 amino acids. Trimming shortened V by 2 bases and J by 2 bases, and 13 bases separated the two germline ends. CDR1 is SGHTA, CDR2 FQGNSA, per germline. The CDR3 here is CASSLSPVRTYEQYF. In nucleotides, the CDR3 is TGTGCCAGCAGCTTAAGCCCCGTAAGAACCTACGAGCAGTACTTC. The full variable domain, with the rest looked up from reference TRBV7-2 and TRBJ2-7, is GAGVSQSPSNKVTEKGKDVELRCDPISGHTALYWYRQSLGQGLEFLIYFQGNSAPDKSGLPSDRFSAERTGGSVSTLTIQRTQQEDSAVYLCASSLSPVRTYEQYFGPGTRLTVT.

This clone was seen only once. The chain combines TRBV12-5 with TRBJ2-5; D unclear. The length of the CDR3 is 13 residues. The V and J ends lost 1 base and 5 bases respectively, with 8 bases between them. Looked up from germline, CDR1 is LGHNT and CDR2 is FRNRAP. CDR3 residues: CASGLASWETQYF. Written as DNA, the CDR3 is TGTGCTAGTGGTTTGGCCTCGTGGGAGACCCAGTACTTC.

This clone was seen once. This chain joins TRBV4-3 and TRBJ1-6; the D is unclear. This CDR3 has 17 residues. CDR1 LGHNA and CDR2 YSLEER come from the germline V gene. V was cut by 4 bases and J by 0 bases, with 13 bases left in between. The DNA of the CDR3 is TGCGCCAGCAGCCCCGACCTCGGGAGCTCCTATAATTCACCCCTCCACTTT. The encoded protein is CASSPDLGSSYNSPLHF.

This clone came up a few times. The chain couples TRBV28 to TRBJ2-5; 7 nucleotides agree with TRBD1. V shed 2 bases, J shed 5 bases, and the junction held 5 bases outside the gene matches. Germline V gives CDR1 MDHEN, CDR2 SYDVKM. The length of the CDR3 is 14 residues. The CDR3 bases are TGTGCCAGCAGTTTAGTGAACAGGGGCGAGACCCAGTACTTC. Its protein is CASSLVNRGETQYF.

The chain uses TRBV19 and TRBJ1-1; 7 nucleotides align to TRBD1. The V gene end was trimmed by 5 bases and the J gene end by 4 bases; junction bases not matched to a gene: 4. The CDR3 covers 13 residues. Per the germline V gene, CDR1 is LNHDA and CDR2 is SQIVND (reference sequence). The CDR3 DNA reads as TGTGCCAGTAGTGTACAGGGGCGCACTGAAGCTTTCTTT. Amino acids: CASSVQGRTEAFF.

This sequence joins TRBV10-3 and TRBJ1-6; 7 bases fit TRBD1. The CDR3 runs 15 residues. Trimming cost V 0 bases and J 9 bases; bases outside gene matches: 5. Looked up from germline, CDR1 is ENHRY and CDR2 is SYGVKD. The CDR3 DNA is TGTGCCATCAGTGAGTCGGGACAGAGTTCTTCACCCCTCCACTTT. Translation gives CAISESGQSSSPLHF.

This chain links TRBV19 with TRBJ2-2; a weak D match, TRBD2 (7 bases). The ends were cut back, 1 base at V and 5 bases at J, with 23 bases in the middle. Germline CDR1 LNHDA, CDR2 SQIVND (reference sequence). This CDR3 spans 19 amino acids. The CDR3 DNA is TGTGCCAGTAGTATAGCCACCTCCCTCGGGGGGCGTCGAACCGGGGAGCTGTTTTTT. Its protein product is CASSIATSLGGRRTGELFF. The full variable domain, completed using reference TRBV19 and TRBJ2-2, is DGGITQSPKYLFRKEGQNVTLSCEQNLNHDAMYWYRQDPGQGLRLIYYSQIVNDFQKGDIAEGYSVSREKKESFPLTVTSAQKNPTAFYLCASSIATSLGGRRTGELFFGEGSRLTVL.

The chain employs TRBV7-7 and TRBJ2-5, with D maybe TRBD1 (6 bases). The DNA end favors TRBJ2-7, so the J call may be wrong. Germline V gene lookup returns CDR1 SSHAT and CDR2 FNYEAQ (reference sequence). The CDR3 loop spans 16 amino acids. CDR3: CASSLRGQLYSYEQYF. The CDR3 nucleotides read TGTGCCAGCAGCTTAAGGGGACAACTTTACTCCTACGAGCAGTACTTC.

The genes are TRBV5-5 and TRBJ1-3; a possible D gene is TRBD1 (5 bases). Trimming removed 5 bases at V and 0 bases at J, with 27 bases between. The CDR3 contains 20 residues. The germline CDR1 and CDR2 sequences are SGHKS and YYEKEE (reference sequence). The CDR3 sequence: CASSSSSAQNRPFSGNTIYF. In DNA form, the CDR3 reads TGTGCCAGCAGTTCAAGCTCCGCACAGAACAGGCCCTTCTCTGGAAACACCATATATTTT.

The J gene is TRBJ1-2, the V gene TRBV4-3; D is undetermined. V was pared by 1 base and J by 6 bases, with 15 bases between. CDR1 LGHNA and CDR2 YSLEER come from the germline V gene. This CDR3 region has 15 residues. The CDR3 reads CASSQVDPRSDGYTF. CDR3 bases: TGCGCCAGCAGCCAAGTAGACCCCAGGAGTGATGGCTACACCTTC.

This sequence joins TRBV6-1 and TRBJ2-7; 8 bases align to TRBD1. Germline loops: CDR1 MNHNS, CDR2 SASEGT. CDR3 length: 14 amino acids. Trimming at V came to 6 bases and at J to 2 bases, leaving 6 bases not matched to a gene. The CDR3 spells CASRAWDRTYEQYF. CDR3 in DNA: TGTGCCAGCAGAGCTTGGGACAGGACCTACGAGCAGTACTTC.

The rearrangement joins TRBV18 to TRBJ1-1; TRBD1 is a possible D gene (6 bases). Trimming pared 6 bases from V and 1 base from J, leaving 15 bases between. The CDR3 is made up of 15 amino acids. The germline V gene encodes CDR1 KGHSH and CDR2 LQKENI. The CDR3 DNA follows: TGTGCCAGCTCCCGTCGGGGGGCTGAGAACACTGAAGCTTTCTTT. Translation gives CASSRRGAENTEAFF.

The V and J genes are TRBV2 and TRBJ2-1; the D is unclear. The CDR3 sequence is 12 residues long. V was trimmed by 3 bases and J by 4 bases, leaving 4 bases between them. Germline V gene sequence: CDR1 SNHLY, CDR2 FYNNEI. CDR3 sequence (DNA): TGTGCCAGCAGTGAGGGATACAATGAGCAGTTCTTC. Its translation: CASSEGYNEQFF.

The chain employs TRBV6-1 and TRBJ2-3, with 8 bases aligning to TRBD2. CDR3 size: 16 residues. Germline-derived CDR1 and CDR2 are MNHNS and SASEGT. J gave up 1 base and V 3 bases, and 6 bases lay outside the gene matches. CDR3 in amino acids: CASSEGAGGRTDTQYF. CDR3 DNA sequence: TGTGCCAGCAGTGAGGGCGCGGGGGGCCGCACAGATACGCAGTATTTT.

CDR3 amino acids: CASGRGVGNTEAFF. The CDR3 bases are TGTGCCAGCGGGAGAGGGGTAGGGAACACTGAAGCTTTCTTT. The chain carries TRBV5-6 and TRBJ1-1; D may be TRBD1 (5 bases). Between the trimmed V and J ends, which lost 7 bases and 1 base, there was a span of 14 bases. This CDR3 contains 14 residues. Germline V gene lookup returns CDR1 SGHDT and CDR2 YYEEEE.

This rearrangement joins TRBV18 to TRBJ2-1; 7 bases are a match to TRBD1. This CDR3 has 17 residues. V lost 0 bases, J lost 7 bases, and 12 bases stayed unmatched. Looked up from germline, CDR1 is KGHSH and CDR2 is LQKENI. CDR3 coding DNA: TGTGCCAGCTCACCACCGATCGGGCAGGGGACAGAAAATGAGCAGTTCTTC. Amino acids: CASSPPIGQGTENEQFF. Complete variable domain (other parts from reference TRBV18 and TRBJ2-1): NAGVMQNPRHLVRRRGQEARLRCSPMKGHSHVYWYRQLPEEGLKFMVYLQKENIIDESGMPKERFSAEFPKEGPSILRIQQVVRGDSAAYFCASSPPIGQGTENEQFFGPGTRLTVL.

This rearrangement joins TRBV7-2 to TRBJ2-7; TRBD1 matches at 10 bases. Germline lookup yields CDR1 SGHTA and CDR2 FQGNSA. The CDR3 has 15 residues. V lost 7 bases to trimming and J lost 1 base; unmatched junction nucleotides: 7. The chain's CDR3 is CASNRQGALSYEQYF. CDR3 nucleotide sequence: TGTGCCAGCAACCGACAGGGGGCACTTTCCTACGAGCAGTACTTC.

This clone was counted a few times. The J gene is TRBJ1-1, the V gene TRBV10-2, with D hard to call. Trimming took off 5 bases at V and 0 bases at J, with 16 bases between the two ends. Per germline, CDR1 WSHSY and CDR2 SAAADI. The CDR3 has 16 residues. The CDR3: CASSLGRGGLNTEAFF. CDR3 nucleotides: TGCGCCAGCAGTCTCGGTCGTGGAGGGCTGAACACTGAAGCTTTCTTT.

The chain recombines TRBV12-5 with TRBJ1-1; 7 bases are a match to TRBD1. The V gene's germline CDR1 is LGHNT and CDR2 FRNRAP. The V and J ends lost 4 bases and 4 bases, in that order; junction bases with no gene match: 12. This CDR3 spans 16 amino acids. The CDR3 loop is CASGSRPGGAVTEAFF. Written as DNA, the CDR3 is TGTGCTAGTGGTTCCCGTCCAGGGGGGGCCGTCACTGAAGCTTTCTTT.